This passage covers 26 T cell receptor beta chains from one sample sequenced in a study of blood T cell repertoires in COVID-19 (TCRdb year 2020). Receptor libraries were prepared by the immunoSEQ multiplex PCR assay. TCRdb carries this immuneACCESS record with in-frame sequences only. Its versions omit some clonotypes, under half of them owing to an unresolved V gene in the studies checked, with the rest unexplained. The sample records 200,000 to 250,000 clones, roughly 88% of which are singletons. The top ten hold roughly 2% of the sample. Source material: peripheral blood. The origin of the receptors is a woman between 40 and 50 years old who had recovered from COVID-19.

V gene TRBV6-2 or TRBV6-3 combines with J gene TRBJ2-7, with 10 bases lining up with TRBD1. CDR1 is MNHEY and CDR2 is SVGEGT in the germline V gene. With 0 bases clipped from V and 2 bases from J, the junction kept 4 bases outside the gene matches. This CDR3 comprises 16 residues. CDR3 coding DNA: TGTGCCAGCAGTTACTCGGGGGGGACAGGGGCCTACGAGCAGTACTTC. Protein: CASSYSGGTGAYEQYF.

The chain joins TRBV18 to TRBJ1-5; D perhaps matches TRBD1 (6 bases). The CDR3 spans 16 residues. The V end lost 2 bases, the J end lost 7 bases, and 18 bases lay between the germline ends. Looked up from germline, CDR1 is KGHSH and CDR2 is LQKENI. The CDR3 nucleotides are TGTGCCAGCTCACCAAGTCAGGGGCGCGAGGCGCAGCCCCAGCATTTT. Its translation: CASSPSQGREAQPQHF.

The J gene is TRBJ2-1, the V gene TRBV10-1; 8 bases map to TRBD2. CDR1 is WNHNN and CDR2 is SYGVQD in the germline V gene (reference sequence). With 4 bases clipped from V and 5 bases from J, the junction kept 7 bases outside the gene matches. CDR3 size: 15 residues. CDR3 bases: TGCGCCAGCAGTGTCAGGGGACTAGGGGACAATGAGCAGTTCTTC. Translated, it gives CASSVRGLGDNEQFF.

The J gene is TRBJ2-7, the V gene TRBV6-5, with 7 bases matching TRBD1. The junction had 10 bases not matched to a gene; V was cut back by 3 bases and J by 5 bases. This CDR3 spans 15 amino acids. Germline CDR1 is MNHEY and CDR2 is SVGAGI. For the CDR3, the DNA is TGTGCCAGCAGTTATCAGGGACAGAGCCTTAACGAGCAGTACTTC. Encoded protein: CASSYQGQSLNEQYF.

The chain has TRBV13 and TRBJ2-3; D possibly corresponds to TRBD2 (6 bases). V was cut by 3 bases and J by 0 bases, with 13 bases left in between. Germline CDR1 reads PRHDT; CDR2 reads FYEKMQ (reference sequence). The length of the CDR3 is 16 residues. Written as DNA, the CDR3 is TGTGCCAGCAGCTTTTCCGGGGGAAGAAGCACAGATACGCAGTATTTT. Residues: CASSFSGGRSTDTQYF.

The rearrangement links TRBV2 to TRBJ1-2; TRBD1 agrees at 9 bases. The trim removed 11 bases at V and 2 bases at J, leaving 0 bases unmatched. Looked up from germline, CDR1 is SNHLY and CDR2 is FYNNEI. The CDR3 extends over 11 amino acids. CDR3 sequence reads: CAGQGNYGYTF. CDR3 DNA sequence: TGTGCCGGACAGGGGAACTATGGCTACACCTTC.

The CDR3 sequence: CASSLETSGAYEQYF. CDR3 sequence (DNA): TGTGCCAGCAGCTTAGAGACTAGCGGGGCCTACGAGCAGTACTTC. The chain employs TRBV11-2 and TRBJ2-7, with TRBD2 matching 11 bases. V shed 0 bases and J 2 bases; nucleotides not matched to a gene: 0. The CDR3 runs 15 residues. Germline values: CDR1 SGHAT, CDR2 FQNNGV.

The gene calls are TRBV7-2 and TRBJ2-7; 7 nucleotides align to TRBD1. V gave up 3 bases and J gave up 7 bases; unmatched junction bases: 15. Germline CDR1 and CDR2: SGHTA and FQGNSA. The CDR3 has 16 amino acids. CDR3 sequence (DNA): TGTGCCAGCAGCTTGGACACCGGGACAGCCAGGTATGAGCAGTACTTC. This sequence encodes CASSLDTGTARYEQYF.

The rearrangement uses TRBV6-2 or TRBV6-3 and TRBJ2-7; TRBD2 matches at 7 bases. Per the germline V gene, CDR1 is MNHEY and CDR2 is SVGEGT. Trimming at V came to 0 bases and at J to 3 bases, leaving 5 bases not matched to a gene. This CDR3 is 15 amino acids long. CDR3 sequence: CASSYSRDYYYEQYF. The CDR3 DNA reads TGTGCCAGCAGTTACTCGAGGGACTATTACTACGAGCAGTACTTC.

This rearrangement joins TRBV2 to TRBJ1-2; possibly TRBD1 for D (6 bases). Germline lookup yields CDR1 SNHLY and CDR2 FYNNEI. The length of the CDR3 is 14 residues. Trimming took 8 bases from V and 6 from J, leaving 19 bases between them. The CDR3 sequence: CASGGFIQGHGYTF. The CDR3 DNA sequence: TGTGCCAGCGGAGGATTCATACAGGGACATGGCTACACCTTC.

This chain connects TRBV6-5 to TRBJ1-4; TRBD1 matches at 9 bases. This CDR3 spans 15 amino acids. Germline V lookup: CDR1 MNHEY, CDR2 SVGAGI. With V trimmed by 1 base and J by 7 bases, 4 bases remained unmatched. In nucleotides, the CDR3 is TGTGCCAGCAGTTACTTCCGGGACAGGGCTGAAAAACTGTTTTTT. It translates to CASSYFRDRAEKLFF.

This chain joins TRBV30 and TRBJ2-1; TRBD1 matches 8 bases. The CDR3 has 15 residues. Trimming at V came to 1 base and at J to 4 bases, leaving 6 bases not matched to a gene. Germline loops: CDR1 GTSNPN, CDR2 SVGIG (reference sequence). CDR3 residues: CAWSGTGQWYNEQFF. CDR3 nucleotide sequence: TGTGCCTGGAGTGGGACAGGGCAATGGTACAATGAGCAGTTCTTC. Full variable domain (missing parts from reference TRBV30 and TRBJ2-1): SQTIHQWPATLVQPVGSPLSLECTVEGTSNPNLYWYRQAAGRGLQLLFYSVGIGQISSEVPQNLSASRPQDRQFILSSKKLLLSDSGFYLCAWSGTGQWYNEQFFGPGTRLTVL.

The CDR3 coding sequence is TGTGCCAGCAGCTTAGGGGGGACAGGGGAGATCTCCTACGAGCAGTACTTC. This sequence encodes CASSLGGTGEISYEQYF. This chain connects TRBV7-2 to TRBJ2-7, with TRBD1 matching 10 bases. The germline V gene encodes CDR1 SGHTA and CDR2 FQGNSA. CDR3 length: 17 residues. V lost 1 base and J lost 0; bases outside the gene matches: 6.

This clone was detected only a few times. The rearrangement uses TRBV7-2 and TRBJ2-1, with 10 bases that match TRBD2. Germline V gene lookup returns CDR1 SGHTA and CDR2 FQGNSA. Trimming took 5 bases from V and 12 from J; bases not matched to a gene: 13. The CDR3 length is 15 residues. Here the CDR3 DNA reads TGTGCCAGCAGCGAAAGAGCGGGAGGGACAACGGCGCAGTTCTTC. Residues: CASSERAGGTTAQFF.

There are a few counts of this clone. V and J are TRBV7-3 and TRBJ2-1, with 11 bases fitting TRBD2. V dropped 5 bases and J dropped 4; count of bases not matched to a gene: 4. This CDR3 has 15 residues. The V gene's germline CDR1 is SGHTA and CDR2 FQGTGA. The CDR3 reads CASSQTSGTYNEQFF. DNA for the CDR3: TGTGCCAGCAGCCAGACTAGCGGGACTTACAATGAGCAGTTCTTC.

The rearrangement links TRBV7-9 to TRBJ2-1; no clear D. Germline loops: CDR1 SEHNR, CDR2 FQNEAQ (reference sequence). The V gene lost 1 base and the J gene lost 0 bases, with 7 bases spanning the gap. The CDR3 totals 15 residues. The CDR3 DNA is TGTGCCAGCAGCTTAGTCCTTAACTCCTACAATGAGCAGTTCTTC. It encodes CASSLVLNSYNEQFF.

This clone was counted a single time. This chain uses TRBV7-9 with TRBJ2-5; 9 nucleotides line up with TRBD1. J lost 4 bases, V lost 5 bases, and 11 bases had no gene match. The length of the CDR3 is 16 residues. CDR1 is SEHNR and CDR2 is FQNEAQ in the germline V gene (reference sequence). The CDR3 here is CASSPPGQGPPETQYF. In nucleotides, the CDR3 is TGTGCCAGCAGCCCGCCGGGACAGGGCCCCCCAGAGACCCAGTACTTC.

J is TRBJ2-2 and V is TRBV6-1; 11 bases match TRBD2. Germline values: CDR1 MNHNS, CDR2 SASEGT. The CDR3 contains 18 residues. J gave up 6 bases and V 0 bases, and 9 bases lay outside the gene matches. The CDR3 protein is CASSEAPSGGIGAGELFF. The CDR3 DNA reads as TGTGCCAGCAGTGAAGCGCCTAGCGGGGGGATAGGCGCCGGGGAGCTGTTTTTT.

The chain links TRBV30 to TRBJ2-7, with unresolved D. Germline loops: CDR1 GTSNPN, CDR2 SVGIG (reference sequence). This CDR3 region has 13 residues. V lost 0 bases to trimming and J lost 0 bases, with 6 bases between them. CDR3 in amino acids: CAWSVLPSYEQYF. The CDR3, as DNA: TGTGCCTGGAGTGTACTGCCCTCCTACGAGCAGTACTTC.

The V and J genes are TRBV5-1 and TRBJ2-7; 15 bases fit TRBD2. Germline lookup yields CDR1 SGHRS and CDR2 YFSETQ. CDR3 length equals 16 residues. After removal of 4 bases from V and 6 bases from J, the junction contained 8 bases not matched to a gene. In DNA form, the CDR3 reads TGCGCCAGCAGCCAGGGGACTAGCGGGGGGCCGGTCGAGCAGTACTTC. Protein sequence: CASSQGTSGGPVEQYF.

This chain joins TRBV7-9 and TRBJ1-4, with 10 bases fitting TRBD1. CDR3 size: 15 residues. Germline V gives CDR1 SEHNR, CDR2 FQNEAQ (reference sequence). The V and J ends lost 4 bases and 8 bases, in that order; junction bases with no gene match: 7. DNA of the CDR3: TGTGCCAGCAGCTCGCCGGGACAGGGGTTGGAAAAACTGTTTTTT. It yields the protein CASSSPGQGLEKLFF.

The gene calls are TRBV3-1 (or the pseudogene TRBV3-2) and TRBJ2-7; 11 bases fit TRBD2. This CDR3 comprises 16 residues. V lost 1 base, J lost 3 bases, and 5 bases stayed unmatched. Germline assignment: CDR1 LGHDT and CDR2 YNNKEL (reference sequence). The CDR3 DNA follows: TGTGCCAGCAGCCAAGTGGAGGGACTAGCGGTCTACGAGCAGTACTTC. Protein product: CASSQVEGLAVYEQYF.

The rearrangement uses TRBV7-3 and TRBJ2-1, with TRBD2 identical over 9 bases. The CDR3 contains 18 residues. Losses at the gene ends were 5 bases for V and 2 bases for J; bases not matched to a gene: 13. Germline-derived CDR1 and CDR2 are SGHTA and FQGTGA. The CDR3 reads CASSPSGTSWGPYNEQFF. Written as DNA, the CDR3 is TGTGCCAGCAGCCCCTCCGGGACTAGCTGGGGGCCCTACAATGAGCAGTTCTTC.

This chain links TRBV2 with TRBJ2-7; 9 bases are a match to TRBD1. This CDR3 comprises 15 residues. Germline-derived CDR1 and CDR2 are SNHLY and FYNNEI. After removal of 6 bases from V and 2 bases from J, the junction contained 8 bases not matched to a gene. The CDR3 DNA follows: TGTGCCAGCAGGACGGACAGGGGCACTACCTACGAGCAGTACTTC. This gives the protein CASRTDRGTTYEQYF.

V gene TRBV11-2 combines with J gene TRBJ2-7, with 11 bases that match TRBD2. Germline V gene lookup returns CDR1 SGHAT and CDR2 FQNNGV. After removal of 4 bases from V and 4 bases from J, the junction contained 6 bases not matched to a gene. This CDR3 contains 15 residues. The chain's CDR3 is CASSYSGRGRYEQYF. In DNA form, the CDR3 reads TGTGCCAGCAGCTATAGCGGGAGGGGAAGGTACGAGCAGTACTTC.

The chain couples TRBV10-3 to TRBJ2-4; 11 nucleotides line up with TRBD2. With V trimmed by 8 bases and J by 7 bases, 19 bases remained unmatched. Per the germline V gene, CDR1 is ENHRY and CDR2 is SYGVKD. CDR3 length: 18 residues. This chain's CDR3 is CAIQDGGSGGAESNIQYF. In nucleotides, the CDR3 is TGTGCCATCCAAGACGGGGGTAGCGGGGGGGCCGAGAGTAACATTCAGTACTTC.